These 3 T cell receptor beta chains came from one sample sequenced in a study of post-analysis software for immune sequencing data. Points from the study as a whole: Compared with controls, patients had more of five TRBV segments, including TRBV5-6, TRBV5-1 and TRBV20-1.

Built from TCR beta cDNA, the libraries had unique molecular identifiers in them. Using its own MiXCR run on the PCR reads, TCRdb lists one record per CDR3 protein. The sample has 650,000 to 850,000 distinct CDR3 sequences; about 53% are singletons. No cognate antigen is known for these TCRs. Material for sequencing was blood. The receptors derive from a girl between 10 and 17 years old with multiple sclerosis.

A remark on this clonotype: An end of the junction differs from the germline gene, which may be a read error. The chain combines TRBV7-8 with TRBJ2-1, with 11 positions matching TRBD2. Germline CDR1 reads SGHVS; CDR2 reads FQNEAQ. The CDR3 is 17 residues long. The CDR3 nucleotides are TGTGCCAGCGGCTTAGCGTCGGGTAGCGGGAGGGCCGCTGAGCAGTTCTTC. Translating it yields CASGLASGSGRAAEQFF. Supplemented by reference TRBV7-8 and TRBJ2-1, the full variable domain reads GAGVSQSPRYKVAKRGQDVALRCDPISGHVSLFWYQQALGQGPEFLTYFQNEAQLDKSGLPSDRFFAERPEGSVSTLKIQRTQQEDSAVYLCASGLASGSGRAAEQFFGPGTRLTVL.

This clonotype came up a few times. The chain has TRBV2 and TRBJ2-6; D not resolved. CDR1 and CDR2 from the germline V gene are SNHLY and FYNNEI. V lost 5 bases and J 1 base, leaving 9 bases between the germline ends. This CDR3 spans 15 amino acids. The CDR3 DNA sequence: TGTGCCAGCAGTAGAGACCAATCTGGGGCCAACGTCCTGACTTTC. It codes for CASSRDQSGANVLTF.

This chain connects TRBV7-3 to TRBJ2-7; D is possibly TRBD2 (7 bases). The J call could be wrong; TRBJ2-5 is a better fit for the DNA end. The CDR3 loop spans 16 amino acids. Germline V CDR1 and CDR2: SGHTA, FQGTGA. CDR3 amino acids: CASSLNGGGGQETQYF. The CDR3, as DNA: TGTGCCAGCAGCTTAAATGGGGGGGGCGGGCAAGAGACCCAGTACTTC.